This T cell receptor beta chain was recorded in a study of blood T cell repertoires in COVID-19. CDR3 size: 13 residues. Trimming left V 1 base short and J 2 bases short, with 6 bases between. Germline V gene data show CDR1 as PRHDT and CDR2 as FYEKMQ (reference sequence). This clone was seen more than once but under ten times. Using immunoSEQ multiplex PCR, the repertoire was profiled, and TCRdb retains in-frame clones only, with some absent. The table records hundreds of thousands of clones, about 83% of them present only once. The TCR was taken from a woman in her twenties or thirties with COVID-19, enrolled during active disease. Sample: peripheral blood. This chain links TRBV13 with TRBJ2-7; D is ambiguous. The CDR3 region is CASSLDLAYEQYF. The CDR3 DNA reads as TGTGCCAGCAGCTTAGACTTGGCCTACGAGCAGTACTTC.